This passage covers 30 T cell receptor beta chains from one sample sequenced in a study of OX40 agonist ivuxolimab in advanced cancers. Library creation used the immunoSEQ multiplex PCR assay. Entries here come from immuneACCESS through TCRdb and include only in-frame sequences with V and J called. Some clones fail to appear in such tables; in the studies checked, an unresolved V gene covers under half of the shortfall, and the cause of the remainder is unknown. In all, the sample holds around 70,000 clones, and about 85% of those were seen once. Together, the top ten hold around 2% of the sample. The sequencing used CD4+ or CD8+ T cells sorted from blood, collected in a trial of the OX40 agonist ivuxolimab. The receptor set was obtained from an adult with an advanced solid tumor such as melanoma, head and neck, liver or kidney cancer.

The CDR3 here is CASTTKGSGNYEQYF. The DNA of the CDR3 is TGTGCCAGTACCACAAAGGGCAGCGGGAACTACGAGCAGTACTTC. The rearrangement uses TRBV19 and TRBJ2-7; 7 nucleotides match TRBD2. The CDR3 extends over 15 amino acids. J gave up 3 bases and V 7 bases, and 12 bases lay outside the gene matches. The germline V gene has CDR1 LNHDA and CDR2 SQIVND (reference sequence).

This chain links TRBV11-2 with TRBJ1-1; TRBD1 might be the D (6 bases). The CDR3 is made up of 15 amino acids. V was trimmed by 3 bases and J by 1 base, leaving 12 bases between them. Germline V lookup: CDR1 SGHAT, CDR2 FQNNGV. The CDR3, as DNA: TGTGCCAGCAGCTTGGCGGCGGGGGCGAACACTGAAGCTTTCTTT. It codes for CASSLAAGANTEAFF. Looking up the rest from reference TRBV11-2 and TRBJ1-1 gives the full variable domain: EAGVAQSPRYKIIEKRQSVAFWCNPISGHATLYWYQQILGQGPKLLIQFQNNGVVDDSQLPKDRFSAERLKGVDSTLKIQPAKLEDSAVYLCASSLAAGANTEAFFGQGTRLTVV.

This rearrangement joins TRBV27 to TRBJ2-1; D is uncertain. Germline V lookup: CDR1 MNHEY, CDR2 SMNVEV (reference sequence). Trimming took off 2 bases at V and 3 bases at J, with 8 bases between the two ends. The length of the CDR3 is 14 residues. The CDR3 sequence is CASSLGADYNEQFF. Written as DNA, the CDR3 is TGTGCCAGCAGTTTAGGCGCTGACTACAATGAGCAGTTCTTC.

The chain uses TRBV19 and TRBJ1-2, with no clear D. Germline loops: CDR1 LNHDA, CDR2 SQIVND (reference sequence). This CDR3 spans 15 amino acids. V was clipped by 1 base and J by 4 bases, with 13 bases between them. Written as DNA, the CDR3 is TGTGCCAGTAGTATAGGGGCCAGCTACATCTATGGCTACACCTTC. It translates to CASSIGASYIYGYTF.

The V call is TRBV2, the J call TRBJ2-3, with 7 bases fitting TRBD2. The ends lost 7 bases at V and 8 bases at J; junction bases unmatched: 18. The CDR3 sequence is 16 residues long. Germline CDR1 SNHLY, CDR2 FYNNEI. For the CDR3, the DNA is TGTGCCAGCATCCCAGAGGGCGGGAGAGGAGAGGGTACGCAGTATTTT. Encoded protein: CASIPEGGRGEGTQYF.

The V call is TRBV7-2, the J call TRBJ2-3; D is unresolved. V shed 4 bases and J shed 2 bases, with 10 bases lying between them. The CDR3 consists of 14 residues. Per the germline V gene, CDR1 is SGHTA and CDR2 is FQGNSA. CDR3 nucleotides: TGTGCCAGCAGCTACAATGTGGCCACAGATACGCAGTATTTT. As protein: CASSYNVATDTQYF.

The chain uses TRBV19 and TRBJ2-3; D remains unclear. Germline CDR1 LNHDA, CDR2 SQIVND (reference sequence). The CDR3 contains 13 residues. Trimming took off 3 bases at V and 5 bases at J, with 9 bases between the two ends. The CDR3 nucleotides read TGTGCCAGTAGTATGGTTCTTCGAGATACGCAGTATTTT. Encoded protein: CASSMVLRDTQYF. The variable domain in full, with the rest retrieved from reference TRBV19 and TRBJ2-3, is DGGITQSPKYLFRKEGQNVTLSCEQNLNHDAMYWYRQDPGQGLRLIYYSQIVNDFQKGDIAEGYSVSREKKESFPLTVTSAQKNPTAFYLCASSMVLRDTQYFGPGTRLTVL.

V and J are TRBV7-9 and TRBJ2-7; maybe TRBD2 (6 bases). Deletions cut 5 bases from V and 5 bases from J, with 13 bases between. The germline V gene encodes CDR1 SEHNR and CDR2 FQNEAQ (reference sequence). This CDR3 comprises 13 residues. The CDR3 DNA is TGTGCCAGCAGCCTAACGGAGGGGAACGAGCAGTACTTC. It encodes CASSLTEGNEQYF.

The rearrangement links TRBV30 to TRBJ2-6; D remains unclear. V was pared by 6 bases and J by 0 bases, with 6 bases between. This CDR3 region has 13 residues. In germline, CDR1 is GTSNPN, CDR2 SVGIG (reference sequence). The CDR3 here is CACKNSGANVLTF. Written as DNA, the CDR3 is TGTGCCTGTAAAAACTCTGGGGCCAACGTCCTGACTTTC.

The rearrangement uses TRBV2 and TRBJ2-7, with 9 bases aligning to TRBD1. Germline assignment: CDR1 SNHLY and CDR2 FYNNEI. The CDR3 totals 13 residues. The J segment lost 0 bases and the V segment lost 6 bases, leaving 0 bases of the junction unmatched. Here the CDR3 DNA reads TGTGCCAGCAGGGACAGGGGCTCCTACGAGCAGTACTTC. This encodes CASRDRGSYEQYF.

This clone was found once. The DNA for the CDR3 is TGCGCCAGCAGCTTGCAGGGGAAGAACACTGAAGCTTTCTTT. Amino acid sequence: CASSLQGKNTEAFF. The chain combines TRBV5-1 with TRBJ1-1; D perhaps matches TRBD1 (6 bases). The CDR3 covers 14 residues. With 1 base removed from V and 1 base from J, the gap between germline ends came to 8 bases. Germline-derived CDR1 and CDR2 are SGHRS and YFSETQ.

This chain joins TRBV27 and TRBJ2-3; D gene uncertain. The CDR3 extends over 13 amino acids. Germline CDR1 is MNHEY and CDR2 is SMNVEV (reference sequence). Between the trimmed V and J ends, which lost 4 bases and 1 base, there was a span of 6 bases. The CDR3 protein is CASSSDRTDTQYF. CDR3 in DNA: TGTGCCAGCAGTTCTGACCGCACAGATACGCAGTATTTT.

This CDR3 reads CASSPGDTPYEQYF. Written as DNA, the CDR3 is TGTGCCAGCAGCCCAGGGGACACCCCGTACGAGCAGTACTTC. V gene TRBV28 combines with J gene TRBJ2-7, with a possible D match to TRBD1 (6 bases). The CDR3 runs 14 residues. Deletions cut 6 bases from V and 4 bases from J, with 16 bases between. The V gene's germline CDR1 is MDHEN and CDR2 SYDVKM.

This clone has more than one count but fewer than ten. This rearrangement joins TRBV7-3 to TRBJ2-3; D unclear. CDR3 length equals 13 residues. Trimming took 4 bases from V and 1 from J, leaving 6 bases between them. From germline, CDR1 is SGHTA and CDR2 FQGTGA. The CDR3 is CASSSIGTDTQYF. CDR3 coding DNA: TGTGCCAGCAGCTCTATAGGCACAGATACGCAGTATTTT. The full variable domain, with the rest looked up from reference TRBV7-3 and TRBJ2-3, is GAGVSQTPSNKVTEKGKYVELRCDPISGHTALYWYRQSLGQGPEFLIYFQGTGAADDSGLPNDRFFAVRPEGSVSTLKIQRTERGDSAVYLCASSSIGTDTQYFGPGTRLTVL.

The chain combines TRBV7-8 with TRBJ2-7, with 8 bases identical to TRBD2. The CDR3 runs to 17 residues. Trimming removed 0 bases from V and 2 bases from J; junction bases left unmatched: 9. The germline V gene encodes CDR1 SGHVS and CDR2 FQNEAQ. CDR3 DNA: TGTGCCAGCAGCTTAGCCATAGAGCGGGGGCGTACCTACGAGCAGTACTTC. It codes for CASSLAIERGRTYEQYF.

The chain employs TRBV29-1 and TRBJ1-2; perhaps TRBD1 as D (6 bases). The CDR3 has 14 amino acids. Trimming took 5 bases from V and 4 from J, leaving 17 bases between them. Per germline, CDR1 SQVTM and CDR2 ANQGSEA. CDR3 bases: TGCAGCGTTCTCCCAACTCAGACAGGCTATGGCTACACCTTC. It codes for CSVLPTQTGYGYTF. Full variable domain (rest looked up from reference TRBV29-1 and TRBJ1-2): SAVISQKPSRDICQRGTSLTIQCQVDSQVTMMFWYRQQPGQSLTLIATANQGSEATYESGFVIDKFPISRPNLTFSTLTVSNMSPEDSSIYLCSVLPTQTGYGYTFGSGTRLTVV.

The CDR3 loop reads CSGRGVYGYTF. CDR3 nucleotide sequence: TGCAGCGGCAGGGGTGTCTATGGCTACACCTTC. The chain has TRBV29-1 and TRBJ1-2, with D perhaps matching TRBD1 (6 bases). CDR1 is SQVTM, CDR2 ANQGSEA, per germline. The V and J ends lost 7 bases and 4 bases respectively, with 10 bases between them. The CDR3 length is 11 residues.

The chain carries TRBV19 and TRBJ1-1; D is undetermined. This CDR3 region has 15 residues. Germline V CDR1 and CDR2: LNHDA, SQIVND (reference sequence). The ends were cut back, 5 bases at V and 0 bases at J, with 13 bases in the middle. The CDR3 sequence is CASSLFAGMNTEAFF. CDR3 nucleotides: TGTGCCAGTAGTCTTTTTGCGGGGATGAACACTGAAGCTTTCTTT.

The chain is built from TRBV25-1 and TRBJ2-7; D ambiguous. This CDR3 has 13 amino acids. The V and J ends lost 6 bases and 0 bases respectively, with 9 bases between them. CDR1 MGHDK and CDR2 SYGVNS come from the germline V gene. CDR3 DNA sequence: TGTGCCAGCAGGTCTACTACCTCCTACGAGCAGTACTTC. This sequence encodes CASRSTTSYEQYF.

The rearrangement links TRBV2 to TRBJ1-5, with TRBD1 matching over 7 bases. Germline CDR1 is SNHLY and CDR2 is FYNNEI. The CDR3 length is 14 residues. V trimming: 6 bases; J trimming: 1 base; junction bases outside the gene matches: 3. The CDR3 nucleotides read TGTGCCAGCAGGCGGACAGGAAGCAATCAGCCCCAGCATTTT. Translated: CASRRTGSNQPQHF.

This clone was recorded only once. The chain employs TRBV7-2 and TRBJ1-2; 9 nucleotides align to TRBD1. CDR3 length equals 17 residues. The J segment lost 4 bases and the V segment lost 5 bases, leaving 14 bases of the junction unmatched. The germline gives CDR1 SGHTA, CDR2 FQGNSA. The CDR3 here is CASSPSPGTGSIYGYTF. The CDR3 DNA sequence: TGTGCCAGCAGCCCCAGTCCCGGGACAGGGAGCATCTATGGCTACACCTTC.

V is TRBV28 and J is TRBJ2-5; 8 nucleotides match TRBD2. Trimming at V came to 4 bases and at J to 5 bases, leaving 15 bases not matched to a gene. The CDR3 contains 17 residues. Germline assignment: CDR1 MDHEN and CDR2 SYDVKM. The CDR3 reads CASSSLLAAGNLETQYF. As DNA, the CDR3 is TGTGCCAGCAGTTCCTTACTAGCGGCAGGAAACCTCGAGACCCAGTACTTC.

The chain recombines TRBV7-8 with TRBJ2-1; 8 nucleotides line up with TRBD2. V trimming: 5 bases; J trimming: 5 bases; junction bases outside the gene matches: 17. The CDR3 runs 18 residues. Germline V CDR1 and CDR2: SGHVS, FQNEAQ. The CDR3 bases are TGTGCCAGCAGCCCCTCTTTGGGAGCGGGAGAGAAAAACAATGAGCAGTTCTTC. It specifies CASSPSLGAGEKNNEQFF. The variable domain in full, with the rest retrieved from reference TRBV7-8 and TRBJ2-1, is GAGVSQSPRYKVAKRGQDVALRCDPISGHVSLFWYQQALGQGPEFLTYFQNEAQLDKSGLPSDRFFAERPEGSVSTLKIQRTQQEDSAVYLCASSPSLGAGEKNNEQFFGPGTRLTVL.

The chain employs TRBV10-3 and TRBJ1-6; D gene ambiguous. Germline V gene lookup returns CDR1 ENHRY and CDR2 SYGVKD. The CDR3 length is 13 residues. CDR3 sequence (DNA): TGTGCAATCGGGCCCAGAACAGATTCACCCCTCCACTTT. This encodes CAIGPRTDSPLHF.

The gene calls are TRBV6-1 and TRBJ1-3; 7 bases map to TRBD1. Germline loops: CDR1 MNHNS, CDR2 SASEGT. Unmatched junction bases numbered 7, after V lost 2 bases and J lost 0 bases. This CDR3 has 17 residues. CDR3 DNA: TGTGCCAGCAGTGAATTGGGACAGTTAAGCTCTGGAAACACCATATATTTT. Protein: CASSELGQLSSGNTIYF.

The V call is TRBV4-1, the J call TRBJ2-4; no firm D call. The length of the CDR3 is 13 residues. CDR1 is MGHRA and CDR2 is YSYEKL in the germline V gene. V was cut by 1 base and J by 4 bases, with 5 bases left in between. CDR3 bases: TGCGCCAGCAGCCAAGTGGGTAAAAACATTCAGTACTTC. This sequence encodes CASSQVGKNIQYF.

The gene calls are TRBV18 and TRBJ1-2; 10 nucleotides align to TRBD1. Per germline, CDR1 KGHSH and CDR2 LQKENI. Losses at the gene ends were 4 bases for V and 2 bases for J; bases not matched to a gene: 13. The CDR3 runs 18 residues. The CDR3 is CASSLLLTGGDTNYGYTF. The CDR3 DNA sequence: TGTGCCAGCTCACTTCTACTGACAGGGGGCGATACAAACTATGGCTACACCTTC.

V is TRBV6-1 and J is TRBJ2-5, with D tentatively TRBD2 (6 bases). Germline CDR1 and CDR2: MNHNS and SASEGT. V dropped 2 bases and J dropped 1 base, with 14 bases sitting between them. This CDR3 region has 16 residues. The CDR3 sequence: CASSEMLAASQETQYF. CDR3 nucleotide sequence: TGTGCCAGCAGTGAAATGTTAGCGGCAAGCCAAGAGACCCAGTACTTC.

This clone has just a few counts. This chain uses TRBV29-1 with TRBJ1-1; possible D gene TRBD1, 5 bases. Trimming stripped 0 bases from V and 4 bases from J, with 9 bases between. In germline, CDR1 is SQVTM, CDR2 ANQGSEA. The length of the CDR3 is 13 residues. The CDR3 sequence: CSVEDDRGTEAFF. For the CDR3, the DNA is TGCAGCGTTGAAGATGATAGGGGCACTGAAGCTTTCTTT.

The chain is built from TRBV11-1 and TRBJ1-1; TRBD1 is a possible D gene (5 bases). Germline V gene lookup returns CDR1 SGHAT and CDR2 FQDESV (reference sequence). V lost 0 bases and J lost 9, with 11 bases in between. The CDR3 contains 13 residues. The CDR3 DNA sequence: TGTGCCAGCAGCTTAGCCATCGGGGGACAAGCTTTCTTT. This gives the protein CASSLAIGGQAFF.